Each of the 31 T cell receptor beta chains below was sequenced from the same sample in a study of blood T cell repertoires in COVID-19. Using immunoSEQ multiplex PCR, the repertoire was profiled, and TCRdb retains in-frame clones only, with some absent. The sample carries 300,000 to 400,000 clones, around nine tenths recorded once. The sequenced material came from peripheral blood. The receptor set was obtained from a human donor in a cohort sampled during active COVID-19.

V and J are TRBV6-6 and TRBJ1-3; 12 nucleotides align to TRBD1. Germline V CDR1 and CDR2: MNHNY, SVGAGI (reference sequence). The length of the CDR3 is 16 residues. Trimming removed 7 bases from V and 3 bases from J; junction bases left unmatched: 7. CDR3 coding DNA: TGTGCCAGCAACTTAGGGACAGGGGGCTTTGGAAACACCATATATTTT. Amino acid sequence: CASNLGTGGFGNTIYF.

This clone showed up just a few times. Here the CDR3 reads CASSPGTSSRTDTQYF. The DNA of the CDR3 is TGTGCCAGCAGTCCCGGGACTTCCTCCCGCACAGATACGCAGTATTTT. The V call is TRBV27, the J call TRBJ2-3; perhaps TRBD2 as D (6 bases). The germline V and J ends were trimmed by 5 bases and 1 base, with 16 bases remaining between them. In germline, CDR1 is MNHEY, CDR2 SMNVEV (reference sequence). This CDR3 has 16 residues.

The chain joins TRBV7-9 to TRBJ1-5; possible D gene TRBD1, 5 bases. V dropped 2 bases and J dropped 1 base, with 6 bases sitting between them. The CDR3 is 14 amino acids. Germline-derived CDR1 and CDR2 are SEHNR and FQNEAQ (reference sequence). The CDR3 bases are TGTGCCAGCAGCTTAAAGGGGAGCAATCAGCCCCAGCATTTT. It translates to CASSLKGSNQPQHF.

This clone has only a few counts. J is TRBJ1-6 and V is TRBV28; the D is unclear. Germline CDR1 reads MDHEN; CDR2 reads SYDVKM. CDR3 size: 13 residues. V dropped 4 bases and J dropped 7 bases, with 8 bases sitting between them. The CDR3: CASSSWANSPLHF. Here the CDR3 DNA reads TGTGCCAGCAGTTCGTGGGCGAATTCACCCCTCCACTTT.

The chain has TRBV19 and TRBJ1-1; D may be TRBD1 (5 bases). Trimming left V 3 bases short and J 1 base short, with 12 bases between. CDR3 length: 15 amino acids. Germline V gene sequence: CDR1 LNHDA, CDR2 SQIVND (reference sequence). The CDR3 loop is CASSISFRANTEAFF. The CDR3 nucleotides are TGTGCCAGTAGTATCTCATTCAGGGCGAACACTGAAGCTTTCTTT.

This rearrangement joins TRBV27 to TRBJ2-3, with TRBD2 matching over 8 bases. The CDR3 is 14 amino acids. Germline V gene data show CDR1 as MNHEY and CDR2 as SMNVEV (reference sequence). V shed 1 base and J 6 bases; nucleotides not matched to a gene: 3. The CDR3 is CASSLFSGKDTQYF. The CDR3 region has the DNA TGTGCCAGCAGTTTATTTAGCGGGAAGGATACGCAGTATTTT.

The chain has TRBV27 and TRBJ2-1; D might be TRBD2 (5 bases). V shed 3 bases and J shed 4 bases, with 10 bases lying between them. Per germline, CDR1 MNHEY and CDR2 SMNVEV (reference sequence). This CDR3 is built from 14 residues. Here the CDR3 reads CASSFERRYNEQFF. The CDR3 bases are TGTGCCAGCAGTTTCGAGCGGAGGTACAATGAGCAGTTCTTC.

The genes are TRBV6-5 and TRBJ2-7; D is uncertain. Germline loops: CDR1 MNHEY, CDR2 SVGAGI. This CDR3 is built from 10 residues. V was shortened by 8 bases and J by 4 bases, with 6 bases between the two germline ends. The CDR3 coding sequence is TGTGCCAGCGGAGAGTACGAGCAGTACTTC. Translation: CASGEYEQYF.

This clone appeared a single time. The chain combines TRBV6-5 with TRBJ1-3; possible D gene TRBD1, 6 bases. Germline V gene sequence: CDR1 MNHEY, CDR2 SVGAGI. Trimming pared 0 bases from V and 1 base from J, leaving 10 bases between. CDR3 size: 16 residues. The CDR3 DNA sequence: TGTGCCAGCAGTTACTCCTTCGGGACATCTGGAAACACCATATATTTT. Protein: CASSYSFGTSGNTIYF.

V and J are TRBV5-1 and TRBJ2-3, with 8 bases lining up with TRBD2. V was clipped by 7 bases and J by 5 bases; unmatched bases: 12. Germline CDR1 SGHRS, CDR2 YFSETQ. This CDR3 spans 15 amino acids. The CDR3 coding sequence is TGCGCCAGCTCCCTATCAACGCTAGCGGGAGATACGCAGTATTTT. It translates to CASSLSTLAGDTQYF. The full variable domain, completed using reference TRBV5-1 and TRBJ2-3, is KAGVTQTPRYLIKTRGQQVTLSCSPISGHRSVSWYQQTPGQGLQFLFEYFSETQRNKGNFPGRFSGRQFSNSRSEMNVSTLELGDSALYLCASSLSTLAGDTQYFGPGTRLTVL.

The CDR3 coding sequence is TGTGCCAGCAGGATTCCCGGGACAGACACTTTGTACTTC. Protein: CASRIPGTDTLYF. The chain joins TRBV28 to TRBJ2-7; 7 bases match TRBD1. The CDR3 has 13 amino acids. CDR1 MDHEN and CDR2 SYDVKM come from the germline V gene. The junction had 14 bases not matched to a gene; V was cut back by 6 bases and J by 12 bases. Looking up the rest from reference TRBV28 and TRBJ2-7 gives the full variable domain: DVKVTQSSRYLVKRTGEKVFLECVQDMDHENMFWYRQDPGLGLRLIYFSYDVKMKEKGDIPEGYSVSREKKERFSLILESASTNQTSMYLCASRIPGTDTLYFGPGTRLTVT.

The CDR3 reads CASSYLPGLNSGNTIYF. CDR3 sequence (DNA): TGTGCCAGCAGTTACCTCCCGGGACTCAACTCTGGAAACACCATATATTTT. V gene TRBV6-2 or TRBV6-3 combines with J gene TRBJ1-3; a weak D match, TRBD1 (5 bases). V was trimmed by 2 bases and J by 0 bases, leaving 14 bases between them. This CDR3 has 17 residues. Germline CDR1 reads MNHEY; CDR2 reads SVGEGT.

The chain has TRBV28 and TRBJ1-4; D is undetermined. V shed 7 bases and J shed 0 bases, with 12 bases lying between them. CDR1 is MDHEN, CDR2 SYDVKM, per germline. The CDR3 contains 15 residues. The CDR3 bases are TGTGCCAGCACTCCTGGAGGTGCAACTAATGAAAAACTGTTTTTT. Translation: CASTPGGATNEKLFF.

CDR3 sequence: CASSLAPDREGSPLHF. The CDR3 DNA sequence: TGTGCCAGCAGCTTAGCCCCGGACAGGGAAGGTTCACCCCTCCACTTT. This chain uses TRBV7-8 with TRBJ1-6; 8 bases line up with TRBD1. The CDR3 extends over 16 amino acids. V shed 0 bases and J 9 bases; nucleotides not matched to a gene: 7. Germline CDR1 and CDR2: SGHVS and FQNEAQ. The entire variable domain, with the rest obtained from reference TRBV7-8 and TRBJ1-6, is as follows: GAGVSQSPRYKVAKRGQDVALRCDPISGHVSLFWYQQALGQGPEFLTYFQNEAQLDKSGLPSDRFFAERPEGSVSTLKIQRTQQEDSAVYLCASSLAPDREGSPLHFGNGTRLTVT.

The CDR3 DNA reads TGTGCCAGCTGGACACCAACCCCCTCTGGAAACACCATATATTTT. Its translation is CASWTPTPSGNTIYF. This chain connects TRBV2 to TRBJ1-3; D perhaps matches TRBD1 (5 bases). V was clipped by 8 bases and J by 0 bases, with 14 bases between them. Looked up from germline, CDR1 is SNHLY and CDR2 is FYNNEI. The CDR3 runs to 15 residues.

The chain has TRBV7-9 and TRBJ1-1; 7 nucleotides align to TRBD1. The germline V gene encodes CDR1 SEHNR and CDR2 FQNEAQ (reference sequence). The J segment lost 1 base and the V segment lost 5 bases, leaving 7 bases of the junction unmatched. The CDR3 length is 15 residues. Here the CDR3 reads CASSRDSKPNTEAFF. In nucleotides, the CDR3 is TGTGCCAGCAGCCGGGACAGTAAACCGAACACTGAAGCTTTCTTT.

V gene TRBV7-2 combines with J gene TRBJ1-1; D gene unclear. Trimming left V 8 bases short and J 5 bases short, with 15 bases between. The CDR3 has 13 amino acids. Germline values: CDR1 SGHTA, CDR2 FQGNSA. CDR3 sequence reads: CASGQPSQTEAFF. The CDR3 DNA reads TGTGCCAGCGGGCAACCGAGCCAGACTGAAGCTTTCTTT.

The V gene is TRBV9, the J gene TRBJ2-4; D unresolved. Trimming removed 2 bases at V and 0 bases at J, with 9 bases between. Germline V CDR1 and CDR2: SGDLS, YYNGEE. This CDR3 has 15 residues. This chain's CDR3 is CASSVGTLAKNIQYF. The CDR3 nucleotides read TGTGCCAGCAGCGTGGGCACCTTAGCCAAAAACATTCAGTACTTC.

This clone has just a few counts. CDR3 sequence (DNA): TGTGCCAGCGGTGATTCTCGAGCGGTACTGTTTGACAATGAGCAGTTCTTC. Its protein is CASGDSRAVLFDNEQFF. This chain joins TRBV7-9 and TRBJ2-1; D might be TRBD2 (5 bases). Per germline, CDR1 SEHNR and CDR2 FQNEAQ (reference sequence). The CDR3 runs 17 residues. V was pared by 8 bases and J by 5 bases, with 25 bases between.

The chain has TRBV15 and TRBJ2-2, with D maybe TRBD2 (6 bases). This CDR3 spans 14 amino acids. Germline CDR1 is LNHNV and CDR2 is YYDKDF (reference sequence). Trimming took off 3 bases at V and 6 bases at J, with 11 bases between the two ends. In DNA, the CDR3 is TGTGCCACCAGCAGTCGGAGGGAGGCCGGGGAGCTGTTTTTT. Its translation: CATSSRREAGELFF.

V gene TRBV12-3 or TRBV12-4 combines with J gene TRBJ1-1, with D maybe TRBD1 (5 bases). The CDR3 is made up of 13 amino acids. Trimming took off 4 bases at V and 6 bases at J, with 12 bases between the two ends. CDR3 sequence reads: CASSSRQWSEAFF. CDR3 coding DNA: TGTGCCAGCAGTTCAAGACAGTGGTCTGAAGCTTTCTTT.

The chain employs TRBV29-1 and TRBJ1-1, with TRBD1 matching 8 bases. V lost 7 bases to trimming and J lost 1 base; unmatched junction nucleotides: 8. The CDR3 consists of 14 residues. The germline V gene has CDR1 SQVTM and CDR2 ANQGSEA. Here the CDR3 DNA reads TGCAGCGCTGGGACAGGAGAGGCGAACACTGAAGCTTTCTTT. It is translated as CSAGTGEANTEAFF.

V and J are TRBV7-9 and TRBJ1-4, with no clear D. Germline CDR1 reads SEHNR; CDR2 reads FQNEAQ (reference sequence). With 1 base removed from V and 6 bases from J, the gap between germline ends came to 15 bases. This CDR3 spans 16 amino acids. The CDR3: CASSLGVGLRDEKLFF. Written as DNA, the CDR3 is TGTGCCAGCAGCTTAGGGGTCGGTCTTCGGGATGAAAAACTGTTTTTT. The variable domain in full, with the rest retrieved from reference TRBV7-9 and TRBJ1-4, is DTGVSQNPRHKITKRGQNVTFRCDPISEHNRLYWYRQTLGQGPEFLTYFQNEAQLEKSRLLSDRFSAERPKGSFSTLEIQRTEQGDSAMYLCASSLGVGLRDEKLFFGSGTQLSVL.

This chain connects TRBV13 to TRBJ1-2; 10 bases line up with TRBD1. The CDR3 spans 14 residues. V trimming: 5 bases; J trimming: 6 bases; junction bases outside the gene matches: 6. Germline values: CDR1 PRHDT, CDR2 FYEKMQ (reference sequence). CDR3 region: CASSLRTGGDGYTF. CDR3 sequence (DNA): TGTGCCAGCAGCCTCCGGACAGGGGGGGATGGCTACACCTTC.

The V and J genes are TRBV9 and TRBJ2-7, with TRBD2 matching 7 bases. Germline V lookup: CDR1 SGDLS, CDR2 YYNGEE. Trimming took 0 bases from V and 1 from J; bases not matched to a gene: 4. CDR3 length: 15 amino acids. The CDR3 spells CASSVGSSGSYEQYF. Here the CDR3 DNA reads TGTGCCAGCAGCGTAGGGTCTAGCGGTTCCTACGAGCAGTACTTC.

This chain joins TRBV20-1 and TRBJ1-1; D is unclear. The V end was cut by 5 bases, the J end by 3 bases, with 7 bases between. The germline CDR1 and CDR2 sequences are DFQATT and SNEGSKA (reference sequence). CDR3 size: 11 residues. The CDR3 reads CSAEGDTEAFF. Here the CDR3 DNA reads TGCAGTGCTGAAGGAGACACTGAAGCTTTCTTT.

This clone was seen a few times. The chain joins TRBV18 to TRBJ2-7, with a tentative D call TRBD2 (5 bases). V shed 3 bases and J shed 0 bases, with 12 bases lying between them. Germline CDR1 and CDR2: KGHSH and LQKENI. The CDR3 length is 15 residues. The CDR3 is CASSPRERASYEQYF. The CDR3 nucleotides read TGTGCCAGCTCACCGAGAGAGAGGGCCTCCTACGAGCAGTACTTC.

This clone was counted a single time. CDR3 protein: CASSIGLAGYEQYF. DNA for the CDR3: TGTGCCAGTAGTATAGGACTAGCGGGCTACGAGCAGTACTTC. This chain joins TRBV19 and TRBJ2-7, with 10 bases fitting TRBD2. Germline V gene data show CDR1 as LNHDA and CDR2 as SQIVND (reference sequence). The CDR3 length is 14 residues. V shed 1 base, J shed 3 bases, and the junction held 0 bases outside the gene matches.

The chain is built from TRBV30 and TRBJ2-7; maybe TRBD2 (6 bases). V lost 0 bases and J lost 2, with 17 bases in between. The CDR3 is made up of 16 amino acids. In germline, CDR1 is GTSNPN, CDR2 SVGIG (reference sequence). The CDR3 region is CAWSVRYGGRTYEQYF. CDR3 DNA sequence: TGTGCCTGGAGTGTACGGTATGGGGGGAGAACCTACGAGCAGTACTTC.

The rearrangement links TRBV10-3 to TRBJ2-7, with D tentatively TRBD2 (6 bases). The germline CDR1 and CDR2 sequences are ENHRY and SYGVKD. V shed 6 bases and J shed 5 bases, with 11 bases lying between them. CDR3 length: 12 residues. This CDR3 is CAISGSVDEQYF. The CDR3 DNA follows: TGTGCCATCAGCGGGAGTGTCGACGAGCAGTACTTC.

This chain connects TRBV5-6 to TRBJ2-1, with 10 bases identical to TRBD2. Trimming removed 4 bases from V and 5 bases from J; junction bases left unmatched: 9. The germline V gene has CDR1 SGHDT and CDR2 YYEEEE. The length of the CDR3 is 16 residues. The DNA of the CDR3 is TGTGCCAGCAGCCCGGTGGCTAGCGGGAGTAACAATGAGCAGTTCTTC. Translated: CASSPVASGSNNEQFF.